This T cell receptor beta chain was sequenced in a study of T cells in Graves' hyperthyroidism and ophthalmopathy. The study, taken as a whole, reports: The majority of expanded thyroid clonotypes above 0.001 also appeared in blood. Prediction of ophthalmopathy progression came a median roughly 6.7 months pre-onset.

Absent ophthalmopathy progression within 18 months defined stable Graves' hyperthyroidism. PBMCs stemmed from less than 13 ml fresh peripheral blood. Comment on this clonotype: Antigen: not known.

Trimming cost V 0 bases and J 0 bases, with 7 bases left between them. Germline lookup yields CDR1 SGDLS and CDR2 YYNGEE. The CDR3 is 15 amino acids. The investigators amplified TCR beta CDR3 regions from RNA transcripts. RT-PCR in the first round (using the HTBI primer set) targeted the TCR CDR3. MiXCR was run by TCRdb on the multiplex PCR reads, yielding one entry per CDR3 protein. The profile covers approximately 560,000 distinct CDR3 sequences, with roughly 14% appearing a single time and roughly 7.3% taken by the ten largest. The sequence derives from a woman aged 30 to 39 with Graves' hyperthyroidism. Source material: blood. This chain uses TRBV9 with TRBJ2-1; no clear D. CDR3 residues: CASSVVAVSYNEQFF. The CDR3 coding sequence is TGTGCCAGCAGCGTAGTGGCGGTCTCCTACAATGAGCAGTTCTTC.